A selection of T cell receptor beta chains follows, all from one sample in a study of read filtering for tumor transcriptome and immune sequencing. TCRdb processed the reads anew with MiXCR; each CDR3 protein has one entry. The sample carries about 62,000 distinct CDR3 sequences, approximately 19% recorded once. The sequencing sample was made of a population of CD138-negative cells sorted from bone marrow. The receptors were sampled from a donor older than 35 with multiple myeloma. CDR3s include the opening cysteine and the closing phenylalanine or tryptophan. A D gene is named only where the DNA matches it firmly. Part of the rows lack a size; the others show once, few, many or a class for expanded clones.

>NA|few|11|TRBV19|TRBJ2-7
CASAGHYEQYF
TGTGCCAGTGCGGGACACTACGAGCAGTACTTC
>NA|many|16|TRBV7-2|TRBJ2-2
CASSSGPGSNTGELFF
TGTGCCAGCAGCTCAGGGCCGGGGTCGAACACCGGGGAGCTGTTTTTT
>NA|many|14|TRBV3-1|TRBJ2-7
CASSPGPPGDEQYF
TGTGCCAGCAGCCCAGGCCCCCCCGGGGACGAGCAGTACTTC
>TRBD1|many|14|TRBV5-1|TRBJ2-5
CASSPGQGPGTQYF
TGCGCCAGCAGCCCTGGACAGGGGCCGGGGACCCAGTACTTC
>NA|once|13|TRBV10-3|TRBJ1-5
CAISAGTDQPQHF
TGTGCCATCAGTGCAGGGACGGATCAGCCCCAGCATTTT
>NA|many|14|TRBV28|TRBJ1-1
CASSLGRTTTEAFF
TGTGCCAGCAGTTTAGGGCGGACAACCACTGAAGCTTTCTTT
>TRBD2|many|15|TRBV9|TRBJ2-7
CASSVRGGQSYEQYF
TGTGCCAGCAGCGTTCGCGGGGGGCAATCCTACGAGCAGTACTTC
>TRBD2|many|15|TRBV5-5|TRBJ2-3
CASNRPAGGTDTQYF
TGTGCCAGCAACCGCCCAGCGGGGGGGACAGATACGCAGTATTTT
>TRBD2|many|15|TRBV6-2/TRBV6-3|TRBJ2-3
CASSPGGSITDTQYF
TGTGCCAGCAGCCCGGGAGGTTCCATTACAGATACGCAGTATTTT
>TRBD2|many|15|TRBV28|TRBJ2-1
CATTVGGRASNEQFF
TGTGCCACCACTGTAGGCGGGAGAGCGTCCAATGAGCAGTTCTTC
>NA|NA|16|TRBV29-1|TRBJ2-1
CSVEDSQQGPYNGQFF
TGCAGCGTTGAGGATTCCCAACAAGGGCCCTACAATGGGCAGTTCTTC
>NA|many|13|TRBV12-3/TRBV12-4|TRBJ1-2
CASRNTGDYGYTF
TGTGCCAGCAGGAATACAGGAGACTATGGCTACACCTTC
>TRBD2|many|16|TRBV4-2|TRBJ2-1
CASSRLAGVAYNEQFF
TGTGCCAGCAGCCGGCTAGCGGGAGTGGCCTACAATGAGCAGTTCTTC
>NA|few|15|TRBV11-2|TRBJ1-1
CASSFVGLSHTEAFF
TGTGCCAGCAGCTTTGTAGGCCTCTCCCACACTGAAGCTTTCTTT
>NA|NA|11|TRBV20-1|TRBJ2-2
CGAPKTGEPFF
TGCGGTGCCCCGAAAACCGGGGAGCCGTTTTTT
>NA|many|13|TRBV7-2|TRBJ2-2
CASSTSTGGELFF
TGTGCCAGCAGCACCTCGACGGGCGGGGAGCTGTTTTTT
>TRBD1|few|15|TRBV2|TRBJ2-3
CASRTDRVSTDTQYF
TGTGCCAGCCGTACGGACAGGGTCAGCACAGATACGCAGTATTTT
>NA|medium-sized|17|TRBV7-9|TRBJ1-6
CASSFHDFTGKGSPLHF
TGTGCCAGCAGCTTTCATGACTTTACGGGGAAAGGTTCACCCCTCCACTTT
>TRBD1|once|14|TRBV5-4|TRBJ1-6
CASSFRQGDSPLHF
TGTGCCAGCAGCTTTCGACAGGGGGACTCACCCCTCCACTTT
>TRBD2|many|14|TRBV20-1|TRBJ2-3
CSVAQRGYTDTQYF
TGCAGTGTTGCCCAGCGGGGGTACACAGATACGCAGTATTTT
>NA|many|11|TRBV7-6|TRBJ1-6
CARGVLPPLHF
TGTGCCAGAGGGGTGTTGCCACCCCTCCACTTT
>TRBD1|many|14|TRBV2|TRBJ1-2
CASSEATGFDGYTF
TGTGCCAGCAGTGAAGCGACAGGGTTTGATGGCTACACCTTC
>NA|many|15|TRBV30|TRBJ2-7
CAWSPYWTEFYEQYF
TGTGCCTGGAGTCCCTACTGGACAGAATTCTACGAGCAGTACTTC
>TRBD1|many|14|TRBV5-1|TRBJ1-1
CASSTGTGNTEAFF
TGCGCCAGCAGCACCGGGACAGGGAACACTGAAGCTTTCTTT
>NA|few|11|TRBV6-1|TRBJ1-2
CAVTGIYGYTF
TGTGCGGTAACAGGGATCTATGGCTACACCTTC
>NA|many|13|TRBV2|TRBJ1-1
CATRDTLNTEAFF
TGTGCCACGCGGGACACTTTGAACACTGAAGCTTTCTTT
>NA|few|17|TRBV28|TRBJ1-4
CASSSDSGPTTNEKLFF
TGTGCCAGCAGTTCGGACAGTGGGCCAACCACTAATGAAAAACTGTTTTTT
>TRBD2|NA|14|TRBV7-9|TRBJ2-1
CASSLGGGGNEQFF
TGTGCCAGCAGCTTAGGCGGGGGAGGCAATGAGCAGTTCTTC
>NA|NA|13|TRBV12-3/TRBV12-4|TRBJ2-5
CASSLELQETQYF
TGTGCCAGCAGTTTAGAGTTGCAAGAGACCCAGTACTTC
>NA|many|20|TRBV7-8|TRBJ1-1
CASSLDVMGVRDSMNTEAFF
TGTGCCAGCAGCTTAGACGTGATGGGGGTACGCGATTCGATGAACACTGAAGCTTTCTTT
>NA|many|13|TRBV5-1|TRBJ2-1
CASSFILNNEQFF
TGCGCCAGCAGCTTCATACTGAACAATGAGCAGTTCTTC
>TRBD1|many|15|TRBV20-1|TRBJ2-6
CSAGTDETGANVLTF
TGCAGCGCCGGGACAGACGAGACTGGGGCCAACGTCCTGACTTTC
>NA|many|13|TRBV29-1|TRBJ2-7
CSVAVGGSYEQYF
TGCAGCGTTGCGGTTGGGGGCTCCTACGAGCAGTACTTC
>TRBD2|many|17|TRBV6-5|TRBJ2-1
CASSPNPLAGVGHEQFF
TGTGCCAGCAGTCCCAACCCACTAGCGGGAGTCGGCCATGAGCAGTTCTTC
>NA|many|13|TRBV29-1|TRBJ2-5
CSVGGQLQETQYF
TGCAGCGTTGGGGGGCAGTTACAAGAGACCCAGTACTTC
>TRBD1|many|14|TRBV29-1|TRBJ1-1
CSADRQGTGTEAFF
TGCAGCGCAGACCGACAGGGCACGGGCACTGAAGCTTTCTTT
>TRBD2|many|17|TRBV7-2|TRBJ2-2
CASSWKRTSSHTGELFF
TGTGCCAGCAGCTGGAAAAGGACTAGCAGCCACACCGGGGAGCTGTTTTTT
>NA|NA|15|TRBV9|TRBJ2-5
CASSEGSSVGGTQYF
TGTGCCAGCAGCGAGGGGTCTAGCGTGGGCGGGACCCAGTACTTC
>NA|few|16|TRBV19|TRBJ2-4
CASSMAGRLGKNIQYF
TGTGCCAGTAGTATGGCCGGAAGGTTGGGCAAAAACATTCAGTACTTC
>NA|many|16|TRBV5-1|TRBJ2-5
CASSLGLLGMQETQYF
TGCGCCAGCAGCTTGGGACTCCTTGGGATGCAAGAGACCCAGTACTTC
>TRBD2|many|14|TRBV11-2|TRBJ2-2
CASSLGDYGGELFF
TGTGCCAGCAGCTTAGGGGACTATGGCGGGGAGCTGTTTTTT
>TRBD2|NA|18|TRBV19|TRBJ2-1
CASSAGRSLARYYNEQFF
TGTGCCAGTAGTGCAGGACGGTCACTAGCGAGATACTACAATGAGCAGTTCTTC
>TRBD2|NA|18|TRBV4-2|TRBJ2-2
CASSQFRGSGGNTGGLFF
TGTGCCAGCAGCCAATTCCGGGGTAGCGGGGGGAACACCGGGGGGCTGTTTTTT